This entry lists 13 T cell receptor beta chains sequenced from one sample in a study of blood T cell repertoires in COVID-19. The method was immunoSEQ multiplex PCR; TCRdb's version includes in-frame clones alone and lacks a portion of them. This sample has 330,000 or so clones, with roughly 90% found just once. The sample comprised peripheral blood. The receptor set was obtained from a woman aged 55 to 70 with COVID-19, enrolled during active disease.

This sequence joins TRBV6-5 and TRBJ2-5, with D possibly matching TRBD1 (5 bases). Germline assignment: CDR1 MNHEY and CDR2 SVGAGI. V was trimmed by 8 bases and J by 2 bases, leaving 18 bases between them. CDR3 length equals 15 residues. CDR3 in amino acids: CASLRAGLPQETQYF. The CDR3 nucleotides read TGTGCCAGCCTCCGGGCAGGGTTGCCACAAGAGACCCAGTACTTC.

The J gene is TRBJ1-1, the V gene TRBV2, with TRBD1 identical over 10 bases. The germline gives CDR1 SNHLY, CDR2 FYNNEI. The J segment lost 5 bases and the V segment lost 10 bases, leaving 7 bases of the junction unmatched. The CDR3 length is 13 residues. The CDR3 DNA sequence: TGTGCCACACAGACAGGGGGCTTGACTGAAGCTTTCTTT. Translated: CATQTGGLTEAFF.

The chain combines TRBV7-2 with TRBJ1-1, with D perhaps matching TRBD1 (5 bases). This CDR3 is built from 16 residues. V was cut by 1 base and J by 0 bases, with 12 bases left in between. CDR1 and CDR2 (germline): SGHTA, FQGNSA. CDR3 in amino acids: CASSLDGGAMNTEAFF. DNA for the CDR3: TGTGCCAGCAGCTTAGACGGTGGGGCCATGAACACTGAAGCTTTCTTT.

V is TRBV5-6 and J is TRBJ2-3, with 8 bases fitting TRBD1. Germline V lookup: CDR1 SGHDT, CDR2 YYEEEE. V dropped 4 bases and J dropped 2; count of bases not matched to a gene: 6. This CDR3 region has 15 residues. CDR3 in DNA: TGTGCCAGCAGCCTAGAACAGGGGGTCACAGATACGCAGTATTTT. The encoded protein is CASSLEQGVTDTQYF.

This chain joins TRBV7-2 and TRBJ1-1; 7 bases are a match to TRBD1. In germline, CDR1 is SGHTA, CDR2 FQGNSA. The CDR3 sequence is 13 residues long. Trimming cost V 5 bases and J 5 bases; bases outside gene matches: 5. CDR3 sequence (DNA): TGTGCCAGCAGCCGACAGGGATTGACTGAAGCTTTCTTT. Encoded protein: CASSRQGLTEAFF.

The chain recombines TRBV27 with TRBJ2-5; TRBD2 agrees at 8 bases. The length of the CDR3 is 15 residues. Germline CDR1 MNHEY, CDR2 SMNVEV (reference sequence). V shed 5 bases and J 7 bases; nucleotides not matched to a gene: 12. For the CDR3, the DNA is TGTGCCAGCAGTCCCCTTGCGGGGGGCCCGGGGACCCAGTACTTC. Translating gives CASSPLAGGPGTQYF.

The rearrangement uses TRBV14 and TRBJ2-1; 9 bases match TRBD1. The CDR3 loop spans 14 amino acids. The trim removed 4 bases at V and 6 bases at J, leaving 4 bases unmatched. Germline assignment: CDR1 SGHDN and CDR2 FVKESK. CDR3 protein: CASSPGTGSNEQFF. The CDR3, as DNA: TGTGCCAGCAGCCCTGGGACAGGGAGCAATGAGCAGTTCTTC.

This rearrangement joins TRBV4-1 to TRBJ2-1, with D perhaps TRBD2 (9 bases). The V end was cut by 1 base, the J end by 9 bases, with 19 bases between. Germline assignment: CDR1 MGHRA and CDR2 YSYEKL. The CDR3 totals 16 residues. CDR3 DNA sequence: TGCGCCAGCAGCCAAGGGCGGGGGGGACAGGAGAGTGAGCAGTTCTTC. Amino acids: CASSQGRGGQESEQFF.

The chain uses TRBV19 and TRBJ2-6; D possibly corresponds to TRBD2 (6 bases). This CDR3 comprises 17 residues. CDR1 is LNHDA, CDR2 SQIVND, per germline (reference sequence). V was shortened by 5 bases and J by 0 bases, with 14 bases between the two germline ends. This CDR3 reads CASSPGGRSSGANVLTF. In DNA form, the CDR3 reads TGTGCCAGTAGTCCCGGAGGGCGGAGCTCTGGGGCCAACGTCCTGACTTTC.

The J gene is TRBJ1-1, the V gene TRBV19, with D hard to call. Germline-derived CDR1 and CDR2 are LNHDA and SQIVND (reference sequence). The V gene lost 7 bases and the J gene lost 5 bases, with 17 bases spanning the gap. The CDR3 consists of 14 residues. Here the CDR3 DNA reads TGTGCCAGTACCCTAGGACTACGGGGAACTGAAGCTTTCTTT. Amino acids: CASTLGLRGTEAFF.

This clone occurred many times. Other DNA sequences of this sample code for an identical CDR3. The chain recombines TRBV11-1 with TRBJ1-1; D uncertain. The CDR3 loop spans 14 amino acids. Germline lookup yields CDR1 SGHAT and CDR2 FQDESV (reference sequence). Trimming stripped 1 base from V and 0 bases from J, with 6 bases between. The CDR3 reads CASSLGQVNTEAFF. The CDR3 nucleotides are TGTGCCAGCAGCTTAGGGCAGGTGAACACTGAAGCTTTCTTT.

This clone is a singleton in its sample. The chain couples TRBV29-1 to TRBJ1-5; D gene ambiguous. CDR1 and CDR2 (germline): SQVTM, ANQGSEA. CDR3 length: 15 amino acids. The ends were cut back, 5 bases at V and 0 bases at J, with 14 bases in the middle. The CDR3 nucleotides read TGCAGCGTTAGTCAAGAGGGCCATAGCAATCAGCCCCAGCATTTT. It encodes CSVSQEGHSNQPQHF.

The gene calls are TRBV28 and TRBJ1-3, with 7 bases matching TRBD1. V was clipped by 2 bases and J by 4 bases; unmatched bases: 11. The CDR3 is 17 residues long. CDR1 MDHEN and CDR2 SYDVKM come from the germline V gene. CDR3 bases: TGTGCCAGCAGTTTACGGCTCCGGACAGGAAAAGGAAACACCATATATTTT. This encodes CASSLRLRTGKGNTIYF.